The source of this TCR beta chain is a study of blood T cell repertoires in COVID-19. Study at large: Spain, Italy and the United States supplied samples that represented acute and convalescent COVID-19.

Original data processing: The authors estimated nucleated cell counts from reference gene primer amplification. Sequencing used immunoSEQ multiplex PCR; TCRdb keeps in-frame clones, though not all of them. V, J and clone size are those of that table, while D and trimming were read from the DNA. The data contain around 300,000 clones, less than 90% of them singletons. This clone was observed once. This receptor was obtained from a human donor in a cohort sampled during active COVID-19. The sequenced material came from peripheral blood.

DNA for the CDR3: TGTGCCAGCAGCCTCGCGCCGAACCGTGGAGCTTTCTTT. Translation: CASSLAPNRGAFF. This sequence joins TRBV6-5 and TRBJ1-1; D ambiguous. V was cut by 6 bases and J by 10 bases, with 18 bases left in between. From germline, CDR1 is MNHEY and CDR2 SVGAGI. The CDR3 runs 13 residues.